This TCR beta chain comes out of a study of technical replicates of blood from several donors. Clones were read by immunoSEQ multiplex PCR, and TCRdb kept only the in-frame ones, dropping some. The sample holds more than 90,000 clones, around 96% seen once. V dropped 1 base and J dropped 3; count of bases not matched to a gene: 3. Germline CDR1 SGHVS, CDR2 FNYEAQ. This CDR3 is built from 16 residues. Source material: T cells isolated from PBMCs. The chain recombines TRBV7-6 with TRBJ2-2, with 9 bases aligning to TRBD1. This receptor was obtained from a human donor in good health. The CDR3 region has the DNA TGTGCCAGCAGCTTAGGGACAGGGGTGGACACCGGGGAGCTGTTTTTT. It translates to CASSLGTGVDTGELFF.